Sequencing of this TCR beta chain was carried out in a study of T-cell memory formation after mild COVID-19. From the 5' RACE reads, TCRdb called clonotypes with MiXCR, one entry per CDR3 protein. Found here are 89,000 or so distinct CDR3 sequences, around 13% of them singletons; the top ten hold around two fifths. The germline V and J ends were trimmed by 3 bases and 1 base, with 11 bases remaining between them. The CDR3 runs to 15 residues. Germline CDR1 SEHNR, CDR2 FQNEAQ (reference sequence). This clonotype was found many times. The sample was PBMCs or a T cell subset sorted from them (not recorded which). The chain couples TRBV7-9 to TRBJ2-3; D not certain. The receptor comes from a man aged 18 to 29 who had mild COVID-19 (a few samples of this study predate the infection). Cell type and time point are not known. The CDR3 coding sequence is TGTGCCAGCAGCTTTGCCGGGCAGGGCACAGATACGCAGTATTTT. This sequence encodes CASSFAGQGTDTQYF.